A selection of T cell receptor beta chains follows, all from one sample in a study of T cells in Graves' hyperthyroidism and ophthalmopathy. MiXCR, applied by TCRdb to the multiplex PCR reads, yields one record per CDR3 protein. The sample consists of approximately 380,000 distinct CDR3 sequences, 18% of them appearing once. The sample comprised blood. The receptors come from a man aged 18 to 30 with Graves' ophthalmopathy. The CDR3 runs from the conserved cysteine through the conserved F or W. D genes are given only for firm matches. Where a row states a size, it is once, few, many or the class of an expanded clone; other rows omit it.

j_gene: TRBJ2-4; d_gene: -; v_gene: TRBV3-1; abundance: many; CDR3nt: TGTGCCAGCAGCCCCGGGGGGCGGGACATTCAGTACTTC; CDR3aa: CASSPGGRDIQYF
j_gene: TRBJ2-1; d_gene: TRBD2; v_gene: TRBV5-6; abundance: many; CDR3nt: TGTGCCAGCAGCGCCGGAAGACTAGCGGGGGACCTCAATGAGCAGTTCTTC; CDR3aa: CASSAGRLAGDLNEQFF
j_gene: TRBJ2-5; d_gene: -; v_gene: TRBV11-2; abundance: many; CDR3nt: TGTGCCAGCAGCTCCGACAGGGGAGGGGAGACCCAGTACTTC; CDR3aa: CASSSDRGGETQYF
j_gene: TRBJ1-5; d_gene: -; v_gene: TRBV24-1; abundance: few; CDR3nt: TGTGCCACCAGTGATTCTTCTAGCCTGAGGGCCCAGCATTTT; CDR3aa: CATSDSSSLRAQHF
j_gene: TRBJ2-1; d_gene: TRBD2; v_gene: TRBV29-1; abundance: -; CDR3nt: TGCAGCGTGGAGACTAGCAGGGCCAATGAGCAGTTCTTC; CDR3aa: CSVETSRANEQFF
j_gene: TRBJ1-1; d_gene: -; v_gene: TRBV28; abundance: many; CDR3nt: TGTGCCAGCAGTGGGAGGACAGCGAACACTGAAGCTTTCTTT; CDR3aa: CASSGRTANTEAFF
j_gene: TRBJ2-2; d_gene: -; v_gene: TRBV12-3/TRBV12-4; abundance: few; CDR3nt: TGTGCCAGCAGTTTAAGGGGGATCAACACCGGGGAGCTGTTTTTT; CDR3aa: CASSLRGINTGELFF
j_gene: TRBJ2-2; d_gene: -; v_gene: TRBV7-9; abundance: few; CDR3nt: TGTGCCAGCAGCCCGCGTGGGGGGGCGACCGGGGAGCTGTTTTTT; CDR3aa: CASSPRGGATGELFF
j_gene: TRBJ2-2; d_gene: -; v_gene: TRBV9; abundance: -; CDR3nt: TGTGCCAGCAGCGCCGGGACGCCCTCGAACACCGGGGAGCTGTTTTTT; CDR3aa: CASSAGTPSNTGELFF
j_gene: TRBJ1-5; d_gene: -; v_gene: TRBV2; abundance: many; CDR3nt: TGTGCCAGCAGTGGGCAGGACGCAGGGCAGCCCCAGCATTTT; CDR3aa: CASSGQDAGQPQHF
j_gene: TRBJ1-5; d_gene: TRBD1; v_gene: TRBV3-1; abundance: many; CDR3nt: TGTGCCAGCAGCCAAACGACAGGGAGAATGAGCAATCAGCCCCAGCATTTT; CDR3aa: CASSQTTGRMSNQPQHF
j_gene: TRBJ1-5; d_gene: -; v_gene: TRBV10-3; abundance: few; CDR3nt: TGTGCCATCAGTGAAGCGAGCAATCAGCCCCAGCATTTT; CDR3aa: CAISEASNQPQHF
j_gene: TRBJ2-1; d_gene: -; v_gene: TRBV28; abundance: many; CDR3nt: TGTGCCAGCAGTTTGACGGGCGGGCGTCTTGAGCAGTTCTTC; CDR3aa: CASSLTGGRLEQFF
j_gene: TRBJ2-5; d_gene: -; v_gene: TRBV3-1; abundance: -; CDR3nt: TGTGCCAGCAGCCAAGCGGGGATCGGGACCCAGTACTTC; CDR3aa: CASSQAGIGTQYF
j_gene: TRBJ2-5; d_gene: TRBD2; v_gene: TRBV12-5; abundance: many; CDR3nt: TGTGCTAGTGGTAGGGAGGGCGAGACCCAGTACTTC; CDR3aa: CASGREGETQYF
j_gene: TRBJ1-2; d_gene: -; v_gene: TRBV29-1; abundance: many; CDR3nt: TGCAGCGTTGTCCTTCCGGGGGCGGACTATGGCTACACCTTC; CDR3aa: CSVVLPGADYGYTF
j_gene: TRBJ2-1; d_gene: -; v_gene: TRBV3-1; abundance: many; CDR3nt: TGTGCCAGCAGCCAAGGTGGTGGGGGTGAGCAGTTCTTC; CDR3aa: CASSQGGGGEQFF
j_gene: TRBJ1-4; d_gene: -; v_gene: TRBV6-1; abundance: -; CDR3nt: TGTGCCAGCAGTAATCGGGACGCAAGGAATGAAAAACTGTTTTTT; CDR3aa: CASSNRDARNEKLFF
j_gene: TRBJ2-5; d_gene: TRBD1; v_gene: TRBV7-8; abundance: many; CDR3nt: TGTGCCAGCAGCTCAGAGACAGGGGGCCGTGAGACCCAGTACTTC; CDR3aa: CASSSETGGRETQYF
j_gene: TRBJ2-7; d_gene: TRBD1; v_gene: TRBV28; abundance: many; CDR3nt: TGTGCCAGCAGTTGGGACAGGGGGAGCTCCTACGAGCAGTACTTC; CDR3aa: CASSWDRGSSYEQYF
j_gene: TRBJ2-5; d_gene: -; v_gene: TRBV29-1; abundance: many; CDR3nt: TGCAGCGTTGAGAAAGCGGTTCAAGAGACCCAGTACTTC; CDR3aa: CSVEKAVQETQYF
j_gene: TRBJ2-3; d_gene: -; v_gene: TRBV9; abundance: -; CDR3nt: TGTGCCAGCAGCGCATTCGGGGGGCGCACAGATACGCAGTATTTT; CDR3aa: CASSAFGGRTDTQYF
j_gene: TRBJ1-5; d_gene: -; v_gene: TRBV6-1; abundance: many; CDR3nt: TGTGCCAGCATGCCGGGACCGAGCAATCAGCCCCAGCATTTT; CDR3aa: CASMPGPSNQPQHF
j_gene: TRBJ2-3; d_gene: -; v_gene: TRBV13; abundance: -; CDR3nt: TGTGCCAGCAGTCATATTTCAGATACGCAGTATTTT; CDR3aa: CASSHISDTQYF
j_gene: TRBJ2-1; d_gene: -; v_gene: TRBV2; abundance: -; CDR3nt: TGTGCCAGCAGTGTAGGGGGGGGGGGGATCGATGAGCAGTTCTTC; CDR3aa: CASSVGGGGIDEQFF
j_gene: TRBJ1-2; d_gene: -; v_gene: TRBV2; abundance: -; CDR3nt: TGTGCCAGCCAGGGGCAATGGAATGGCTACACCTTC; CDR3aa: CASQGQWNGYTF
j_gene: TRBJ2-3; d_gene: -; v_gene: TRBV10-3; abundance: -; CDR3nt: TGTGCCACCCGCCGGGCAGATACGCAGTATTTT; CDR3aa: CATRRADTQYF
j_gene: TRBJ2-7; d_gene: -; v_gene: TRBV6-2/TRBV6-3; abundance: many; CDR3nt: TGTGCCAGCAGTTACTCGGCGGGACAGTCCTACGAGCAGTACTTC; CDR3aa: CASSYSAGQSYEQYF
j_gene: TRBJ1-5; d_gene: TRBD1; v_gene: TRBV4-1; abundance: -; CDR3nt: TGCGCCAGCAGCCGAAACAGGGGAAATCAGCCCCAGCATTTT; CDR3aa: CASSRNRGNQPQHF
j_gene: TRBJ1-6; d_gene: TRBD1; v_gene: TRBV28; abundance: -; CDR3nt: TGTGCCAGCAGAAATTCCGGGACAGGGGCATATTCACCCCTCCACTTT; CDR3aa: CASRNSGTGAYSPLHF
j_gene: TRBJ1-1; d_gene: -; v_gene: TRBV19; abundance: many; CDR3nt: TGTGCCAGTAGTATGGCCGTCGGCCGGGTGAGCACTGAAGCTTTCTTT; CDR3aa: CASSMAVGRVSTEAFF
j_gene: TRBJ1-5; d_gene: TRBD1; v_gene: TRBV6-1; abundance: few; CDR3nt: TGTGCCAGCAGGACAGGGTACGATCAGCCCCAGCATTTT; CDR3aa: CASRTGYDQPQHF